This T cell receptor beta chain was retrieved from a study of ipilimumab plus nivolumab after autologous stem cell transplantation. Trimming removed 3 bases from V and 3 bases from J; junction bases left unmatched: 12. The CDR3 runs 18 residues. CDR1 and CDR2 from the germline V gene are SGHNT and YYREEE (reference sequence). This table comes from immunoSEQ multiplex PCR, and its TCRdb copy is limited to in-frame clones, with some not included. Seen here are about 40,000 clones, nearly 95% observed once, and the top ten hold under 0.9%. This chain joins TRBV5-4 and TRBJ2-1, with 10 bases lining up with TRBD2. The TCR originated in a male donor with multiple myeloma. The material was PBMCs, obtained in a trial of ipilimumab plus nivolumab as post-transplant consolidation. The CDR3 protein is CASSSSGGLAYRYNEQFF. In DNA, the CDR3 is TGTGCCAGCAGCTCCTCAGGGGGACTAGCGTACCGCTACAATGAGCAGTTCTTC.